What follows are 23 T cell receptor beta chains derived from one specimen sequenced in a study of cytomegalovirus exposure and HLA in healthy donors. Profiling relied on immunoSEQ multiplex PCR, and the TCRdb table lists in-frame clones only, not all of them. The sample has around 150,000 clones; 90% to 95% are singletons. The sample consisted of PBMCs. The receptor set was obtained from a man younger than 30 in good health and CMV-seronegative.

This clone came up a few times. V is TRBV11-2 and J is TRBJ2-1, with D possibly matching TRBD2 (5 bases). Deletions cut 6 bases from V and 5 bases from J, with 8 bases between. Germline CDR1 and CDR2: SGHAT and FQNNGV. CDR3 length: 12 amino acids. CDR3 sequence reads: CASSGLDNEQFF. CDR3 DNA sequence: TGTGCCAGCAGTGGACTCGACAATGAGCAGTTCTTC. The full variable domain, in which reference TRBV11-2 and TRBJ2-1 provide the parts outside the CDR3, is EAGVAQSPRYKIIEKRQSVAFWCNPISGHATLYWYQQILGQGPKLLIQFQNNGVVDDSQLPKDRFSAERLKGVDSTLKIQPAKLEDSAVYLCASSGLDNEQFFGPGTRLTVL.

CDR3 amino acids: CATSRDSKDTQYF. In DNA form, the CDR3 reads TGTGCCACCAGCAGAGATTCCAAAGATACGCAGTATTTT. The genes are TRBV15 and TRBJ2-3; D gene uncertain. Trimming pared 0 bases from V and 5 bases from J, leaving 6 bases between. Germline V gene lookup returns CDR1 LNHNV and CDR2 YYDKDF (reference sequence). The CDR3 length is 13 residues.

The genes are TRBV7-2 and TRBJ1-4, with D perhaps matching TRBD1 (5 bases). The CDR3 sequence is 15 residues long. Trimming stripped 2 bases from V and 4 bases from J, with 11 bases between. Germline V gives CDR1 SGHTA, CDR2 FQGNSA. In nucleotides, the CDR3 is TGTGCCAGCAGCTTACCGGGGACTTATAATGAAAAACTGTTTTTT. Protein: CASSLPGTYNEKLFF.

This chain uses TRBV5-4 with TRBJ2-2; 10 bases align to TRBD1. This CDR3 is built from 15 residues. Losses at the gene ends were 4 bases for V and 5 bases for J; bases not matched to a gene: 5. In germline, CDR1 is SGHNT, CDR2 YYREEE (reference sequence). The CDR3 bases are TGTGCCAGCAGCCTCGACAGGGGGCGGACCGGGGAGCTGTTTTTT. It is translated as CASSLDRGRTGELFF. Full variable domain (missing parts from reference TRBV5-4 and TRBJ2-2): ETGVTQSPTHLIKTRGQQVTLRCSSQSGHNTVSWYQQALGQGPQFIFQYYREEENGRGNFPPRFSGLQFPNYSSELNVNALELDDSALYLCASSLDRGRTGELFFGEGSRLTVL.

The V call is TRBV14, the J call TRBJ2-7; TRBD1 might be the D (6 bases). The CDR3 totals 14 residues. The germline V and J ends were trimmed by 6 bases and 7 bases, with 19 bases remaining between them. Germline V gene sequence: CDR1 SGHDN, CDR2 FVKESK. DNA of the CDR3: TGTGCCAGCAGGGGTCCCGGGACATCGGGGGAGCAGTACTTC. Its translation: CASRGPGTSGEQYF.

The table lists this clone with a few counts. The gene calls are TRBV19 and TRBJ1-5; TRBD1 agrees at 7 bases. CDR1 and CDR2 (germline): LNHDA, SQIVND (reference sequence). CDR3 length equals 15 residues. Unmatched junction bases numbered 8, after V lost 6 bases and J lost 3 bases. The CDR3 loop reads CASRDPTGTNQPQHF. The CDR3 DNA is TGTGCCAGTAGAGACCCGACAGGGACCAATCAGCCCCAGCATTTT.

This chain uses TRBV5-4 with TRBJ1-2; 12 nucleotides align to TRBD1. The germline V gene has CDR1 SGHNT and CDR2 YYREEE (reference sequence). V shed 1 base, J shed 4 bases, and the junction held 8 bases outside the gene matches. The CDR3 totals 17 residues. CDR3 nucleotide sequence: TGTGCCAGCAGCTTGTGGGGGGGACAGGGGGCTCGCTATGGCTACACCTTC. Encoded protein: CASSLWGGQGARYGYTF.

The chain links TRBV5-8 to TRBJ2-7, with 9 bases that match TRBD2. V lost 4 bases and J lost 1; bases outside the gene matches: 15. CDR3 length equals 18 residues. The germline V gene encodes CDR1 SGHTS and CDR2 YDEGEE. CDR3 DNA: TGTGCCAGCAGCCCGCCGGGACTAGCCTCTCCTCTTTCCTACGAGCAGTACTTC. It translates to CASSPPGLASPLSYEQYF.

This clone has a single count. The V call is TRBV19, the J call TRBJ1-5; D ambiguous. Germline assignment: CDR1 LNHDA and CDR2 SQIVND (reference sequence). This CDR3 has 13 amino acids. V was cut by 5 bases and J by 9 bases, with 14 bases left in between. The DNA for the CDR3 is TGTGCCAGTAGTTTCGGCGGCCCGGGGCCCCAGCATTTT. Residues: CASSFGGPGPQHF.

The V and J genes are TRBV27 and TRBJ2-1; D possibly corresponds to TRBD1 (6 bases). V was clipped by 6 bases and J by 6 bases, with 18 bases between them. The V gene's germline CDR1 is MNHEY and CDR2 SMNVEV (reference sequence). The CDR3 covers 15 residues. This chain's CDR3 is CASSEQGVLANEQFF. The CDR3 region has the DNA TGTGCCAGCAGCGAACAGGGAGTTTTGGCCAATGAGCAGTTCTTC.

The chain joins TRBV9 to TRBJ2-1; 7 bases line up with TRBD2. Germline-derived CDR1 and CDR2 are SGDLS and YYNGEE. V trimming: 4 bases; J trimming: 9 bases; junction bases outside the gene matches: 13. The CDR3 is made up of 15 amino acids. Here the CDR3 reads CASSPRTGGRGEQFF. CDR3 sequence (DNA): TGTGCCAGCAGCCCCCGTACGGGAGGAAGAGGTGAGCAGTTCTTC. The full variable domain, with the rest looked up from reference TRBV9 and TRBJ2-1, is DSGVTQTPKHLITATGQRVTLRCSPRSGDLSVYWYQQSLDQGLQFLIQYYNGEERAKGNILERFSAQQFPDLHSELNLSSLELGDSALYFCASSPRTGGRGEQFFGPGTRLTVL.

The V and J genes are TRBV30 and TRBJ1-5; weak D call: TRBD1 (6 bases). The CDR3 is 15 amino acids. Per the germline V gene, CDR1 is GTSNPN and CDR2 is SVGIG (reference sequence). Trimming left V 1 base short and J 2 bases short, with 12 bases between. CDR3 loop: CAWSDGGAGNQPQHF. The CDR3 DNA is TGTGCCTGGAGTGATGGGGGCGCGGGCAATCAGCCCCAGCATTTT.

V is TRBV7-9 and J is TRBJ2-3, with D unclear. From germline, CDR1 is SEHNR and CDR2 FQNEAQ (reference sequence). The CDR3 has 12 amino acids. V shed 6 bases and J shed 2 bases, with 6 bases lying between them. CDR3 amino acids: CASSFNTDTQYF. CDR3 nucleotide sequence: TGTGCCAGCAGTTTCAACACAGATACGCAGTATTTT.

This rearrangement joins TRBV7-7 to TRBJ2-3; tentatively, D is TRBD1 (6 bases). V dropped 5 bases and J dropped 1 base, with 10 bases sitting between them. This CDR3 region has 14 residues. CDR1 is SSHAT, CDR2 FNYEAQ, per germline (reference sequence). CDR3 DNA sequence: TGTGCCAGCAGCCAAGGGGGAGGCACAGATACGCAGTATTTT. This translates into CASSQGGGTDTQYF.

The table lists this clone with a count of one. The gene calls are TRBV5-1 and TRBJ2-4, with no clear D. Trimming cost V 0 bases and J 0 bases, with 4 bases left between them. Germline CDR1 SGHRS, CDR2 YFSETQ. The CDR3 length is 14 residues. CDR3 sequence (DNA): TGCGCCAGCAGCTTGGATCTAGCCAAAAACATTCAGTACTTC. Its protein product is CASSLDLAKNIQYF.

The chain carries TRBV6-1 and TRBJ1-2; no definite D call. This CDR3 is built from 15 residues. V was clipped by 1 base and J by 0 bases, with 9 bases between them. Germline V gives CDR1 MNHNS, CDR2 SASEGT. The CDR3 here is CASSEVGTSNYGYTF. The CDR3 bases are TGTGCCAGCAGTGAAGTGGGCACCTCTAACTATGGCTACACCTTC.

V is TRBV11-2 and J is TRBJ1-1, with 11 bases that match TRBD1. The CDR3 is made up of 16 amino acids. Germline V gene data show CDR1 as SGHAT and CDR2 as FQNNGV. The trim removed 3 bases at V and 4 bases at J, leaving 7 bases unmatched. The CDR3 DNA reads as TGTGCCAGCAGCTTTCGTCGGGACAGGGGGTTCACTGAAGCTTTCTTT. Translating it yields CASSFRRDRGFTEAFF.

The chain combines TRBV5-1 with TRBJ1-3; 8 bases match TRBD1. CDR3 length equals 14 residues. V was pared by 4 bases and J by 3 bases, with 3 bases of the junction left unmatched. The V gene's germline CDR1 is SGHRS and CDR2 YFSETQ. CDR3 sequence (DNA): TGCGCCAGCAGCATGGACAGGGTTGGAAACACCATATATTTT. This gives the protein CASSMDRVGNTIYF.

CDR3 region: CASSYQVATQETQYF. CDR3 DNA: TGTGCCAGCAGTTACCAGGTCGCGACCCAAGAGACCCAGTACTTC. The gene calls are TRBV6-5 and TRBJ2-5, with D unresolved. From germline, CDR1 is MNHEY and CDR2 SVGAGI. The CDR3 covers 15 residues. V was pared by 2 bases and J by 1 base, with 11 bases between.

This clone was detected once. The chain employs TRBV20-1 and TRBJ2-3; perhaps TRBD1 as D (5 bases). Germline lookup yields CDR1 DFQATT and CDR2 SNEGSKA (reference sequence). V was shortened by 3 bases and J by 8 bases, with 9 bases between the two germline ends. The CDR3 has 11 amino acids. This CDR3 reads CSARVQGTQYF. For the CDR3, the DNA is TGCAGTGCTAGGGTGCAGGGTACGCAGTATTTT.

The chain joins TRBV2 to TRBJ2-1, with D possibly TRBD2 on 6 matching bases. Trimming pared 4 bases from V and 7 bases from J, leaving 17 bases between. The CDR3 loop spans 15 amino acids. Germline-derived CDR1 and CDR2 are SNHLY and FYNNEI. The CDR3 loop is CASSVPGLTRNEQFF. The CDR3 DNA reads TGTGCCAGCAGTGTACCGGGACTTACTAGAAATGAGCAGTTCTTC. Full variable domain (remainder filled in from reference TRBV2 and TRBJ2-1): EPEVTQTPSHQVTQMGQEVILRCVPISNHLYFYWYRQILGQKVEFLVSFYNNEISEKSEIFDDQFSVERPDGSNFTLKIRSTKLEDSAMYFCASSVPGLTRNEQFFGPGTRLTVL.

This clone has a count of ten or more. CDR3 protein: CASSLGGTNYGYTF. In DNA form, the CDR3 reads TGCGCCAGCAGCTTAGGCGGTACTAACTATGGCTACACCTTC. The chain links TRBV5-1 to TRBJ1-2, with D unclear. The germline gives CDR1 SGHRS, CDR2 YFSETQ. Deletions cut 2 bases from V and 0 bases from J, with 8 bases between. This CDR3 has 14 amino acids.

This clone showed up just a few times. The CDR3 DNA sequence: TGTGCCAGCAGCCGGACAGGGGACACCGGGGAGCTGTTTTTT. This sequence encodes CASSRTGDTGELFF. The chain links TRBV25-1 to TRBJ2-2; 9 nucleotides align to TRBD1. Germline-derived CDR1 and CDR2 are MGHDK and SYGVNS. J gave up 3 bases and V 6 bases, and 2 bases lay outside the gene matches. The length of the CDR3 is 14 residues. The whole variable domain, filled in from reference TRBV25-1 and TRBJ2-2, reads EADIYQTPRYLVIGTGKKITLECSQTMGHDKMYWYQQDPGMELHLIHYSYGVNSTEKGDLSSESTVSRIRTEHFPLTLESARPSHTSQYLCASSRTGDTGELFFGEGSRLTVL.